Below, 30 T cell receptor beta chains from the same sample are listed, as sequenced in a study of identifying expanded T cells in peripheral blood. Repertoires were generated with immunoSEQ multiplex PCR, while TCRdb's copy carries only in-frame clones and drops some. The data show about 63,000 clones, with around 83% seen just once and about a fifth held by the top ten. Sequencing was performed on blood. The receptors come from a person aged 18 to 69 in good health.

V is TRBV25-1 and J is TRBJ1-1; D gene unclear. From germline, CDR1 is MGHDK and CDR2 SYGVNS. Trimming shortened V by 1 base and J by 7 bases, and 16 bases separated the two germline ends. The CDR3 runs 15 residues. The CDR3 loop reads CASSESGTAENEAFF. Written as DNA, the CDR3 is TGTGCCAGCAGTGAATCCGGAACAGCAGAAAATGAAGCTTTCTTT.

The chain uses TRBV7-3 and TRBJ2-7; D is perhaps TRBD1 (5 bases). V lost 8 bases to trimming and J lost 0 bases, with 11 bases between them. CDR3 size: 13 residues. CDR1 SGHTA and CDR2 FQGTGA come from the germline V gene. The CDR3, as DNA: TGTGCCAGCCATAACAGGAGCTCCTACGAGCAGTACGTC. Its translation: CASHNRSSYEQYV.

The chain couples TRBV6-5 to TRBJ2-7; D is possibly TRBD1 or TRBD2 (7 bases each). Germline V lookup: CDR1 MNHEY, CDR2 SVGAGI. CDR3 length equals 14 residues. Trimming shortened V by 6 bases and J by 6 bases, and 18 bases separated the two germline ends. CDR3 amino acids: CASSRYRGGSEQYF. For the CDR3, the DNA is TGTGCCAGCAGCCGATACAGGGGAGGGAGCGAGCAGTACTTC.

This rearrangement joins TRBV7-2 to TRBJ2-1; D uncertain. The germline CDR1 and CDR2 sequences are SGHTA and FQGNSA. The CDR3 is 11 residues long. V lost 7 bases, J lost 9 bases, and 10 bases lay in between. The CDR3 sequence is CASTSGREQFF. The CDR3 DNA is TGTGCCAGCACCTCTGGACGTGAGCAGTTCTTC.

The chain joins TRBV4-1 to TRBJ2-2; the match to TRBD1 covers 8 bases. J lost 3 bases, V lost 2 bases, and 8 bases had no gene match. The CDR3 covers 17 residues. Germline CDR1 MGHRA, CDR2 YSYEKL. CDR3 amino acids: CASSQLWTGTYTGELFF. In DNA form, the CDR3 reads TGCGCCAGCAGCCAACTCTGGACAGGGACATACACCGGGGAGCTGTTTTTT.

The chain joins TRBV5-4 to TRBJ1-1; 9 bases align to TRBD1. Germline lookup yields CDR1 SGHNT and CDR2 YYREEE (reference sequence). CDR3 length: 16 residues. The V gene end was trimmed by 0 bases and the J gene end by 1 base; junction bases not matched to a gene: 4. CDR3 protein: CASSLELDRGNTEAFF. DNA of the CDR3: TGTGCCAGCAGCTTGGAGTTGGACAGGGGGAACACTGAAGCTTTCTTT.

The chain recombines TRBV5-1 with TRBJ1-2; TRBD1 is a possible D gene (5 bases). Per germline, CDR1 SGHRS and CDR2 YFSETQ. The V end was cut by 0 bases, the J end by 3 bases, with 12 bases between. CDR3 length: 15 residues. The CDR3 loop is CASSLAGARDYGYTF. The CDR3 nucleotides read TGCGCCAGCAGCTTGGCCGGGGCCAGGGACTATGGCTACACCTTC.

V and J are TRBV7-9 and TRBJ2-1; D possibly corresponds to TRBD2 (6 bases). The germline V gene has CDR1 SEHNR and CDR2 FQNEAQ (reference sequence). Trimming pared 1 base from V and 9 bases from J, leaving 10 bases between. CDR3 length: 13 residues. The CDR3 protein is CASSLGFSGEQFF. CDR3 coding DNA: TGTGCCAGCAGCTTAGGGTTTAGCGGTGAGCAGTTCTTC.

The genes are TRBV5-4 and TRBJ2-3, with 8 bases aligning to TRBD1. The CDR3 sequence is 16 residues long. Germline V gene sequence: CDR1 SGHNT, CDR2 YYREEE (reference sequence). Trimming at V came to 4 bases and at J to 7 bases, leaving 14 bases not matched to a gene. The chain's CDR3 is CASSVSGTGRLNTQYF. In nucleotides, the CDR3 is TGTGCCAGCAGCGTTTCCGGGACAGGTAGACTGAATACGCAGTATTTT.

CDR3 nucleotides: TGTGCCAGCAGCCCAACAGGGAGCTCTGGAAACACCATATATTTT. This codes for CASSPTGSSGNTIYF. The V call is TRBV5-5, the J call TRBJ1-3; D may be TRBD1 (6 bases). This CDR3 contains 15 residues. Germline V lookup: CDR1 SGHKS, CDR2 YYEKEE (reference sequence). Trimming cost V 4 bases and J 0 bases, with 11 bases left between them.

This chain uses TRBV10-3 with TRBJ2-3, with D perhaps matching TRBD2 (5 bases). Germline CDR1 ENHRY, CDR2 SYGVKD. There are 12 residues in the CDR3. Trimming pared 3 bases from V and 10 bases from J, leaving 11 bases between. CDR3 residues: CAISDIVEAQYF. The CDR3 bases are TGTGCCATCAGTGATATTGTGGAGGCGCAGTATTTT.

V is TRBV30 and J is TRBJ1-2, with 7 bases lining up with TRBD1. Germline loops: CDR1 GTSNPN, CDR2 SVGIG (reference sequence). The CDR3 is made up of 14 amino acids. V lost 1 base to trimming and J lost 7 bases; unmatched junction nucleotides: 9. In DNA form, the CDR3 reads TGTGCCTGGAGTGCCCACAGGGGCAGATTTGGCTACACCTTC. It yields the protein CAWSAHRGRFGYTF.

This clone came up a few times. V gene TRBV10-1 combines with J gene TRBJ2-5; D might be TRBD2 (6 bases). Trimming stripped 6 bases from V and 10 bases from J, with 18 bases between. The CDR3 is 13 amino acids. The germline V gene encodes CDR1 WNHNN and CDR2 SYGVQD (reference sequence). The CDR3: CASSASNGGYQYF. The CDR3 DNA follows: TGCGCCAGCAGCGCTTCGAACGGGGGATACCAGTACTTC.

V is TRBV7-6 and J is TRBJ2-5; D possibly corresponds to TRBD1 (6 bases). The CDR3 sequence is 14 residues long. The ends were cut back, 5 bases at V and 3 bases at J, with 13 bases in the middle. The germline gives CDR1 SGHVS, CDR2 FNYEAQ. CDR3 in amino acids: CASSPGTQKETQYF. CDR3 DNA: TGTGCCAGCAGCCCCGGGACACAGAAAGAGACCCAGTACTTC.

The chain links TRBV11-2 to TRBJ2-7; no definite D call. The V gene's germline CDR1 is SGHAT and CDR2 FQNNGV. V dropped 1 base and J dropped 4 bases, with 11 bases sitting between them. This CDR3 comprises 14 residues. The CDR3 protein is CASSLGDGGYEQYF. The CDR3 region has the DNA TGTGCCAGCAGCTTAGGTGACGGCGGTTACGAGCAGTACTTC.

J is TRBJ2-5 and V is TRBV6-1, with TRBD1 identical over 7 bases. The CDR3 totals 15 residues. Trimming cost V 7 bases and J 2 bases; bases outside gene matches: 10. The germline V gene encodes CDR1 MNHNS and CDR2 SASEGT. CDR3 sequence: CASKMTGWWQETQYF. The CDR3 DNA is TGTGCCAGCAAAATGACAGGGTGGTGGCAAGAGACCCAGTACTTC.

This clone was counted between two and nine times. The chain links TRBV7-8 to TRBJ2-3, with 7 bases matching TRBD2. The J segment lost 3 bases and the V segment lost 5 bases, leaving 11 bases of the junction unmatched. Germline V gene sequence: CDR1 SGHVS, CDR2 FQNEAQ. The CDR3 consists of 16 residues. This chain's CDR3 is CASSNYAGVSTDTQYF. CDR3 nucleotides: TGTGCCAGCAGCAACTATGCGGGGGTATCTACAGATACGCAGTATTTT.

V usage is TRBV7-9 and J usage is TRBJ2-1; 7 bases are a match to TRBD2. The V gene end was trimmed by 10 bases and the J gene end by 9 bases; junction bases not matched to a gene: 18. The CDR3 loop spans 15 amino acids. CDR1 SEHNR and CDR2 FQNEAQ come from the germline V gene (reference sequence). CDR3 DNA: TGTGCCACCTCCGGTCCTGGGGGGGAGGCCCTTGAGCAGTTCTTC. Its translation: CATSGPGGEALEQFF. The whole variable domain, remainder taken from reference TRBV7-9 and TRBJ2-1, is DTGVSQNPRHKITKRGQNVTFRCDPISEHNRLYWYRQTLGQGPEFLTYFQNEAQLEKSRLLSDRFSAERPKGSFSTLEIQRTEQGDSAMYLCATSGPGGEALEQFFGPGTRLTVL.

CDR3 sequence reads: CASSLGQLSYEQYF. The CDR3 DNA is TGTGCCAGCAGCCTGGGACAGCTCTCCTACGAGCAGTACTTC. The rearrangement joins TRBV2 to TRBJ2-7; 7 bases match TRBD1. The ends lost 6 bases at V and 0 bases at J; junction bases unmatched: 5. The CDR3 is 14 amino acids. In germline, CDR1 is SNHLY, CDR2 FYNNEI.

The chain links TRBV12-5 to TRBJ2-3, with TRBD2 matching over 11 bases. Germline loops: CDR1 LGHNT, CDR2 FRNRAP. Unmatched junction bases numbered 14, after V lost 8 bases and J lost 4 bases. This CDR3 has 17 residues. The CDR3 coding sequence is TGTGCTAGTCTTGGTGCCCTCGGGACTAGCGGTTCAGATACGCAGTATTTT. The encoded protein is CASLGALGTSGSDTQYF.

The V gene is TRBV2, the J gene TRBJ2-1, with 11 bases matching TRBD2. CDR3 size: 15 residues. From germline, CDR1 is SNHLY and CDR2 FYNNEI. The V segment lost 6 bases and the J segment 7 bases; nucleotides outside the gene matches: 8. CDR3 in amino acids: CASSLRLAGTNEQFF. The CDR3 region has the DNA TGTGCCAGCAGCCTCCGACTAGCGGGGACGAATGAGCAGTTCTTC.

This chain joins TRBV27 and TRBJ1-5, with 8 nucleotides matching TRBD1. Germline trimming cut 3 bases from V and 4 bases from J; bases unmatched to any gene: 5. CDR1 and CDR2 (germline): MNHEY, SMNVEV (reference sequence). The CDR3 consists of 15 residues. As DNA, the CDR3 is TGTGCCAGCAGTTTCGGGACAGGCCAAAATCAGCCCCAGCATTTT. Translated, it gives CASSFGTGQNQPQHF.

The V call is TRBV18, the J call TRBJ2-3; no clear D. V dropped 0 bases and J dropped 0 bases, with 1 base sitting between them. CDR1 KGHSH and CDR2 LQKENI come from the germline V gene. The CDR3 runs to 13 residues. The CDR3 here is CASSPPSTDTQYF. The CDR3 bases are TGTGCCAGCTCACCACCTAGCACAGATACGCAGTATTTT.

The chain couples TRBV7-2 to TRBJ1-1; D call uncertain. Per the germline V gene, CDR1 is SGHTA and CDR2 is FQGNSA. Trimming removed 6 bases at V and 1 base at J, with 12 bases between. The CDR3 consists of 14 residues. The CDR3 protein is CASREGQQNTEAFF. In DNA form, the CDR3 reads TGTGCCAGCAGGGAAGGGCAGCAGAACACTGAAGCTTTCTTT.

V gene TRBV4-2 combines with J gene TRBJ2-1; TRBD2 matches at 7 bases. The trim removed 4 bases at V and 8 bases at J, leaving 17 bases unmatched. Germline lookup yields CDR1 LGHNA and CDR2 YNFKEQ. This CDR3 spans 17 amino acids. The CDR3 DNA is TGTGCCAGCAGCCCGCGAACTGGGGGACTAAGAGAGGATGAGCAGTTCTTC. This codes for CASSPRTGGLREDEQFF.

The chain is built from TRBV25-1 and TRBJ1-1; D is ambiguous. The CDR3 length is 12 residues. V was cut by 5 bases and J by 10 bases, with 14 bases left in between. CDR1 MGHDK and CDR2 SYGVNS come from the germline V gene. CDR3 sequence: CASSHSQARAFF. The DNA for the CDR3 is TGTGCCAGCAGTCATAGCCAGGCGAGAGCTTTCTTT. The full variable domain, its missing parts supplied by reference TRBV25-1 and TRBJ1-1, is EADIYQTPRYLVIGTGKKITLECSQTMGHDKMYWYQQDPGMELHLIHYSYGVNSTEKGDLSSESTVSRIRTEHFPLTLESARPSHTSQYLCASSHSQARAFFGQGTRLTVV.

This clone was counted only a few times. The V call is TRBV29-1, the J call TRBJ2-7, with D tentatively TRBD1 (6 bases). This CDR3 spans 12 amino acids. Germline CDR1 is SQVTM and CDR2 is ANQGSEA. V lost 7 bases, J lost 2 bases, and 12 bases lay in between. CDR3 DNA: TGCAGCGCCCTTACAGGGCCCTACGAGCAGTACTTC. It specifies CSALTGPYEQYF.

The rearrangement links TRBV7-3 to TRBJ2-3; the D gene is possibly TRBD1 (6 bases). Looked up from germline, CDR1 is SGHTA and CDR2 is FQGTGA. The V end was cut by 2 bases, the J end by 2 bases, with 14 bases between. This CDR3 spans 16 amino acids. CDR3 sequence (DNA): TGTGCCAGCAGCTTACTTGGGGGCACCTCCACAGATACGCAGTATTTT. Protein product: CASSLLGGTSTDTQYF. Supplemented by reference TRBV7-3 and TRBJ2-3, the full variable domain reads GAGVSQTPSNKVTEKGKYVELRCDPISGHTALYWYRQSLGQGPEFLIYFQGTGAADDSGLPNDRFFAVRPEGSVSTLKIQRTERGDSAVYLCASSLLGGTSTDTQYFGPGTRLTVL.

J is TRBJ2-5 and V is TRBV9; D gene ambiguous. The CDR3 has 12 amino acids. V gave up 3 bases and J gave up 4 bases, with 7 bases separating them. Germline V gene lookup returns CDR1 SGDLS and CDR2 YYNGEE. CDR3 nucleotide sequence: TGTGCCAGCAGCGGATTAGGAGAGACCCAGTACTTC. As protein: CASSGLGETQYF.

This clone occurred a few times. V is TRBV5-4 and J is TRBJ2-1; no clear D gene. V lost 8 bases and J lost 7, with 19 bases in between. Germline V gives CDR1 SGHNT, CDR2 YYREEE (reference sequence). This CDR3 spans 14 amino acids. Written as DNA, the CDR3 is TGTGCCAGTAAATCCGGGCAGAGTGGGAATGAGCAGTTCTTC. As protein: CASKSGQSGNEQFF.